One sample yielded the 17 T cell receptor beta chains listed below, sequenced in a study of PD-1 blockade in classical Hodgkin lymphoma. Documented time point: cycle 4 day 1 (C4D1), after more than 5 weeks of nivolumab. Every one of the patients relapsed after autologous stem cell transplantation (brentuximab vedotin exposure was variable). CD4+ T cells were purified from thawed PBMCs by negative selection. This table comes from immunoSEQ multiplex PCR, and its TCRdb copy is limited to in-frame clones, with some not included. The sample records around 26,000 clones, approximately 79% being singletons. The sample in question was CD4+ T cells from blood, obtained before the fourth cycle of nivolumab. Receptors were obtained from a human donor with classical Hodgkin lymphoma.

This chain links TRBV9 with TRBJ2-3; D is ambiguous. The V gene's germline CDR1 is SGDLS and CDR2 YYNGEE. V dropped 0 bases and J dropped 3 bases, with 8 bases sitting between them. The CDR3 totals 14 residues. CDR3 protein: CASSVVSRTDTQYF. The DNA of the CDR3 is TGTGCCAGCAGCGTAGTGAGTAGGACAGATACGCAGTATTTT.

The genes are TRBV9 and TRBJ1-1; 8 nucleotides align to TRBD1. V shed 2 bases, J shed 9 bases, and the junction held 15 bases outside the gene matches. The CDR3 covers 16 residues. CDR1 and CDR2 from the germline V gene are SGDLS and YYNGEE. In nucleotides, the CDR3 is TGTGCCAGCAGCGTCCCCACCTCGACAGGGGCCGACAAAGCTTTCTTT. It specifies CASSVPTSTGADKAFF.

The count of this clone is one. The chain has TRBV6-5 and TRBJ1-5, with 8 nucleotides matching TRBD1. CDR3 length equals 14 residues. V was pared by 5 bases and J by 7 bases, with 7 bases of the junction left unmatched. Germline-derived CDR1 and CDR2 are MNHEY and SVGAGI. The CDR3 DNA reads as TGTGCCAGCAGTAAGACAGGGGATGGACAGCCCCAGCATTTT. Protein product: CASSKTGDGQPQHF.

The chain is built from TRBV18 and TRBJ2-7; possibly TRBD2 for D (7 bases). The CDR3 has 15 amino acids. V was clipped by 3 bases and J by 3 bases, with 15 bases between them. CDR1 is KGHSH, CDR2 LQKENI, per germline. The CDR3 loop is CASSPPGRGGYEQYF. The CDR3 DNA is TGTGCCAGCTCACCGCCGGGGAGGGGGGGCTACGAGCAGTACTTC. Looking up the rest from reference TRBV18 and TRBJ2-7 gives the full variable domain: NAGVMQNPRHLVRRRGQEARLRCSPMKGHSHVYWYRQLPEEGLKFMVYLQKENIIDESGMPKERFSAEFPKEGPSILRIQQVVRGDSAAYFCASSPPGRGGYEQYFGPGTRLTVT.

The V gene is TRBV18, the J gene TRBJ2-7; 8 bases align to TRBD1. Germline V gives CDR1 KGHSH, CDR2 LQKENI. The CDR3 consists of 16 residues. The ends lost 1 base at V and 5 bases at J; junction bases unmatched: 10. CDR3 nucleotide sequence: TGTGCCAGCTCACCACAACTAGGACAGGGACTCAACGAGCAGTACTTC. It yields the protein CASSPQLGQGLNEQYF.

The V gene is TRBV4-2, the J gene TRBJ2-4; 8 bases are a match to TRBD1. The CDR3 consists of 12 residues. V lost 3 bases and J lost 15; bases outside the gene matches: 7. Per germline, CDR1 LGHNA and CDR2 YNFKEQ. The CDR3 reads CASSHAAGGPYF. Here the CDR3 DNA reads TGTGCCAGCAGCCACGCAGCAGGGGGCCCGTACTTC.

Sample share makes this clone medium-sized. The chain couples TRBV4-2 to TRBJ1-2; D is unclear. There are 14 residues in the CDR3. Germline V lookup: CDR1 LGHNA, CDR2 YNFKEQ. Trimming cost V 0 bases and J 7 bases, with 12 bases left between them. The CDR3 DNA follows: TGTGCCAGCAGCCAAGAGACGGCGGTCCCTGGCTACACCTTC. As protein: CASSQETAVPGYTF.

This rearrangement joins TRBV6-1 to TRBJ1-5, with 8 bases matching TRBD1. CDR1 MNHNS and CDR2 SASEGT come from the germline V gene. The CDR3 totals 14 residues. After removal of 8 bases from V and 4 bases from J, the junction contained 7 bases not matched to a gene. CDR3 DNA: TGTGCCAGCTTCACGGGACAGGATAATCAGCCCCAGCATTTT. Its protein is CASFTGQDNQPQHF.

The rearrangement links TRBV27 to TRBJ1-5; maybe TRBD1 (6 bases). Trimming took off 2 bases at V and 2 bases at J, with 19 bases between the two ends. The CDR3 has 18 amino acids. Germline V CDR1 and CDR2: MNHEY, SMNVEV (reference sequence). The chain's CDR3 is CASSLGGNRVFGNQPQHF. Written as DNA, the CDR3 is TGTGCCAGCAGTTTAGGGGGAAACAGGGTATTTGGCAATCAGCCCCAGCATTTT.

The rearrangement uses TRBV7-3 and TRBJ2-6; 7 bases match TRBD2. The CDR3 covers 15 residues. CDR1 and CDR2 from the germline V gene are SGHTA and FQGTGA. V trimming: 5 bases; J trimming: 4 bases; junction bases outside the gene matches: 5. The CDR3 sequence: CASSGGSRGANVLTF. The CDR3 DNA reads as TGTGCCAGCAGCGGCGGGAGCCGGGGGGCCAACGTCCTGACTTTC.

The rearrangement uses TRBV7-9 and TRBJ2-3, with 11 positions matching TRBD2. The germline gives CDR1 SEHNR, CDR2 FQNEAQ (reference sequence). The CDR3 spans 15 residues. J was trimmed by 4 bases and V by 3 bases; bases with no gene match: 3. CDR3 protein: CASSLGLADSDTQYF. The CDR3 DNA is TGTGCCAGCAGCTTGGGACTAGCGGACTCAGATACGCAGTATTTT. Full variable domain (outside the CDR3, taken from reference TRBV7-9 and TRBJ2-3): DTGVSQNPRHKITKRGQNVTFRCDPISEHNRLYWYRQTLGQGPEFLTYFQNEAQLEKSRLLSDRFSAERPKGSFSTLEIQRTEQGDSAMYLCASSLGLADSDTQYFGPGTRLTVL.

This clone appeared a single time. This chain links TRBV7-2 with TRBJ2-2, with D unclear. V was trimmed by 4 bases and J by 9 bases, leaving 12 bases between them. CDR1 and CDR2 (germline): SGHTA, FQGNSA. This CDR3 is built from 13 residues. CDR3 DNA sequence: TGTGCCAGCAGCTCGGGTCCCCAACGGGAGCTGTTTTTT. Translation: CASSSGPQRELFF.

V gene TRBV5-1 combines with J gene TRBJ2-1; D is perhaps TRBD1 or TRBD2 (5 bases each). V dropped 7 bases and J dropped 0 bases, with 14 bases sitting between them. Germline CDR1 SGHRS, CDR2 YFSETQ. The CDR3 sequence is 15 residues long. In nucleotides, the CDR3 is TGCGCCAGCCGTAGCGAGGGGAGCTCCTACAATGAGCAGTTCTTC. As protein: CASRSEGSSYNEQFF.

V and J are TRBV9 and TRBJ1-4; a weak D match, TRBD1 (5 bases). CDR3 length: 14 amino acids. V lost 4 bases and J lost 2, with 9 bases in between. Germline assignment: CDR1 SGDLS and CDR2 YYNGEE. Written as DNA, the CDR3 is TGTGCCAGCAGCCGGTGGGGGACTAATGAAAAACTGTTTTTT. Translated, it gives CASSRWGTNEKLFF.

This clone showed up just a few times. This sequence joins TRBV7-2 and TRBJ2-1, with TRBD2 identical over 8 bases. The V gene's germline CDR1 is SGHTA and CDR2 FQGNSA. V gave up 5 bases and J gave up 6 bases; unmatched junction bases: 6. The CDR3 covers 14 residues. CDR3: CASSPGGPGNEQFF. The CDR3 DNA reads TGTGCCAGCAGCCCGGGGGGGCCCGGCAATGAGCAGTTCTTC.

The genes are TRBV7-2 and TRBJ2-1, with D possibly being TRBD1 (6 bases). V lost 3 bases, J lost 5 bases, and 11 bases lay in between. CDR1 SGHTA and CDR2 FQGNSA come from the germline V gene. The CDR3 has 14 residues. Written as DNA, the CDR3 is TGTGCCAGCAGCTTCCTACGACAGGACAATGAGCAGTTCTTC. Amino acids: CASSFLRQDNEQFF.

The chain carries TRBV18 and TRBJ1-1, with D unresolved. Trimming took 2 bases from V and 0 from J, leaving 10 bases between them. This CDR3 is 15 amino acids long. In germline, CDR1 is KGHSH, CDR2 LQKENI. Here the CDR3 reads CASSPRQSMNTEAFF. CDR3 nucleotide sequence: TGTGCCAGCTCACCAAGGCAGAGCATGAACACTGAAGCTTTCTTT.